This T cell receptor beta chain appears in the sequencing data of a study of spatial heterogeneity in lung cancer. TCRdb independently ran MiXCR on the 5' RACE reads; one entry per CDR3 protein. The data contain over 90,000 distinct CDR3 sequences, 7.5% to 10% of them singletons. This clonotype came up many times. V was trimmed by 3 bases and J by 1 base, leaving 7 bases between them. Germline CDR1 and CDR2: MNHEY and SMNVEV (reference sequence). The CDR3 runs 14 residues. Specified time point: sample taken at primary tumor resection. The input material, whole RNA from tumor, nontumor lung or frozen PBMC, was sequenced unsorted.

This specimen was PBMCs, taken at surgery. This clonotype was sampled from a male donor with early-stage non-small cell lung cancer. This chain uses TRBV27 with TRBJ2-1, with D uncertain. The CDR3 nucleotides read TGTGCCAGCAGTTTGGTCCAGTCCTACAATGAGCAGTTCTTC. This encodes CASSLVQSYNEQFF.